The present T cell receptor (beta chain) was sequenced within a study of cytomegalovirus exposure and HLA in healthy donors. Study findings and constraints: An analysis that was carried out later associated 15,000 to 20,000 TCR beta sequences with HLA alleles at 0.05 false discovery rate. Productive status was seen about 87% or about 30% of the time for most TCR beta V segments in an earlier analysis. DRB1 had the most TCR associations and HLA-C the fewest, a later analysis found, with rates varying by HLA locus. Among CMV-associated TCR beta chains, most appeared HLA-restricted in a later analysis.

Concerning this clone: The antigen is undetermined.

PCR primers comprised 60 Vbeta and 13 Jbeta primers. TCRdb's table, derived via immunoSEQ multiplex PCR, lists solely in-frame clones and lacks some. The listing records roughly 100,000 clones. The receptor was derived from a man aged 40-49 years in good health and CMV-seronegative. Sequencing input: PBMCs.

The CDR3 nucleotides read TGTGCCAGCAGCTCGAGACCAAGACAGGGACTCTACGAGCAGTACTTC. Encoded protein: CASSSRPRQGLYEQYF. The V gene is TRBV7-2, the J gene TRBJ2-7, with D tentatively TRBD1 (7 bases). Trimming removed 4 bases at V and 3 bases at J, with 19 bases between. The CDR3 has 16 residues. Germline V CDR1 and CDR2: SGHTA, FQGNSA.